One sample yielded the 25 T cell receptor beta chains listed below, sequenced in a study of PD-1 blockade in classical Hodgkin lymphoma. Time point reported: newly diagnosed, previously untreated cHL patient sample. The method was immunoSEQ multiplex PCR; TCRdb's version includes in-frame clones alone and lacks a portion of them. The data show 70,000 or so clones, with more than 85% seen just once and 2.6% held by the top ten. Sequenced input: peripheral blood mononuclear cells (PBMCs). All receptors come from a human donor with classical Hodgkin lymphoma.

The chain has TRBV18 and TRBJ1-1; the D is unclear. The length of the CDR3 is 13 residues. Germline V gene sequence: CDR1 KGHSH, CDR2 LQKENI. The germline V and J ends were trimmed by 3 bases and 3 bases, with 8 bases remaining between them. The CDR3 region is CASSPIIDTEAFF. The CDR3 DNA sequence: TGTGCCAGCTCACCCATTATAGACACTGAAGCTTTCTTT.

The chain carries TRBV2 and TRBJ1-4, with TRBD1 identical over 12 bases. Germline V gene lookup returns CDR1 SNHLY and CDR2 FYNNEI. This CDR3 spans 15 amino acids. V lost 8 bases, J lost 4 bases, and 5 bases stayed unmatched. The CDR3 DNA reads TGTGCCAGCGGGGGACAGGGGGCCATTAATGAAAAACTGTTTTTT. Amino acids: CASGGQGAINEKLFF.

The chain links TRBV6-1 to TRBJ2-5; no clear D. CDR1 and CDR2 from the germline V gene are MNHNS and SASEGT. CDR3 length equals 12 residues. Trimming left V 8 bases short and J 1 base short, with 8 bases between. CDR3 bases: TGTGCCAGCGGTAGAATCCAAGAGACCCAGTACTTC. This gives the protein CASGRIQETQYF.

Details on this clone: Germline is not matched at one junction end, which may reflect a read error. The chain links TRBV7-7 to TRBJ2-1, with 10 bases matching TRBD2. The CDR3 contains 14 residues. CDR1 and CDR2 from the germline V gene are SSHAT and FNYEAQ (reference sequence). CDR3 residues: CASSLAGVIDEQFF. CDR3 in DNA: TGTGCCAGCAGCCTAGCGGGAGTTATAGATGAGCAGTTCTTC.

CDR3 protein: CASSVQGFKQYF. CDR3 sequence (DNA): TGCGCCAGCAGTGTACAGGGTTTCAAGCAGTACTTC. The V gene is TRBV5-1, the J gene TRBJ2-7; D might be TRBD1 (6 bases). Germline loops: CDR1 SGHRS, CDR2 YFSETQ. The ends were cut back, 5 bases at V and 8 bases at J, with 14 bases in the middle. The CDR3 sequence is 12 residues long.

The chain carries TRBV19 and TRBJ1-4; D is undetermined. This CDR3 is built from 14 residues. V lost 2 bases and J 8 bases, leaving 12 bases between the germline ends. Germline values: CDR1 LNHDA, CDR2 SQIVND (reference sequence). CDR3 residues: CASSIRVTGEKLFF. The DNA of the CDR3 is TGTGCCAGTAGTATAAGGGTCACGGGCGAAAAACTGTTTTTT.

This clone was picked up one time. The chain combines TRBV28 with TRBJ2-1, with a weak D call TRBD2 (6 bases). Germline V gene sequence: CDR1 MDHEN, CDR2 SYDVKM. CDR3 length: 17 amino acids. Trimming left V 3 bases short and J 2 bases short, with 17 bases between. The CDR3 bases are TGTGCCAGCAGTTTGATAGGGGCTAGCGCAACCTACAATGAGCAGTTCTTC. The encoded protein is CASSLIGASATYNEQFF.

The gene calls are TRBV7-9 and TRBJ1-1; 9 bases fit TRBD1. With V trimmed by 5 bases and J by 2 bases, 9 bases remained unmatched. The CDR3 extends over 16 amino acids. Germline V gives CDR1 SEHNR, CDR2 FQNEAQ (reference sequence). The CDR3 sequence: CASSQGQGGFNTEAFF. The CDR3 nucleotides are TGTGCCAGCAGCCAGGGACAGGGAGGGTTCAACACTGAAGCTTTCTTT.

The chain is built from TRBV6-5 and TRBJ2-1; 10 bases map to TRBD1. With 4 bases clipped from V and 8 bases from J, the junction kept 5 bases outside the gene matches. Germline CDR1 and CDR2: MNHEY and SVGAGI. CDR3 length: 14 residues. CDR3 region: CASSSRDRGYEQFF. The DNA of the CDR3 is TGTGCCAGCAGTTCCCGGGACAGGGGATATGAGCAGTTCTTC.

The V call is TRBV2, the J call TRBJ2-3, with D maybe TRBD2 (6 bases). With 5 bases removed from V and 2 bases from J, the gap between germline ends came to 8 bases. The CDR3 is made up of 13 amino acids. Germline V gene lookup returns CDR1 SNHLY and CDR2 FYNNEI. The CDR3 loop is CASSREFTDTQYF. For the CDR3, the DNA is TGTGCCAGCAGTCGGGAGTTCACAGATACGCAGTATTTT.

DNA for the CDR3: TGTGCCAGCAGCGAACAACAGGGGAGGTCTGGAAACACCATATATTTT. The encoded protein is CASSEQQGRSGNTIYF. The chain recombines TRBV2 with TRBJ1-3; TRBD1 matches 7 bases. The CDR3 runs to 16 residues. Germline V gene sequence: CDR1 SNHLY, CDR2 FYNNEI. The V gene end was trimmed by 6 bases and the J gene end by 1 base; junction bases not matched to a gene: 9.

This chain links TRBV10-3 with TRBJ1-1, with no clear D. Trimming removed 2 bases from V and 7 bases from J, with 8 bases in between. This CDR3 contains 12 residues. Germline CDR1 ENHRY, CDR2 SYGVKD. This CDR3 reads CAISEGLSEAFF. Written as DNA, the CDR3 is TGTGCCATCAGTGAGGGACTTAGTGAAGCTTTCTTT.

This chain connects TRBV6-5 to TRBJ2-1; 9 bases map to TRBD2. CDR3 length: 14 residues. Germline V lookup: CDR1 MNHEY, CDR2 SVGAGI. V trimming: 8 bases; J trimming: 7 bases; junction bases outside the gene matches: 9. Here the CDR3 reads CASSGTSMLNEQFF. In DNA, the CDR3 is TGTGCCAGCTCCGGGACTAGCATGTTAAATGAGCAGTTCTTC.

V is TRBV6-5 and J is TRBJ2-7; D not resolved. Germline CDR1 reads MNHEY; CDR2 reads SVGAGI. The CDR3 length is 14 residues. The V end was cut by 2 bases, the J end by 2 bases, with 10 bases between. The CDR3 DNA sequence: TGTGCCAGCAGTTACAGCAGCGACGCCTACGAGCAGTACTTC. Residues: CASSYSSDAYEQYF.

This sequence joins TRBV21-1 and TRBJ1-6; the DNA was not compared with TRBD1, the D call given in the table. TRBV21-1 is marked as a pseudogene. This CDR3 is 15 amino acids long. The CDR3 DNA reads as TGTGCCAGCAGGGTTACAGGGCCGGGTAATTCACCCCTCCACTTT. Translated: CASRVTGPGNSPLHF.

A single count supports this clone. This sequence joins TRBV5-1 and TRBJ2-5; tentative D call: TRBD1 (6 bases). This CDR3 has 14 residues. Germline loops: CDR1 SGHRS, CDR2 YFSETQ. V lost 1 base to trimming and J lost 4 bases, with 11 bases between them. The CDR3 loop reads CASSLRFRGETQYF. The CDR3 DNA is TGCGCCAGCAGCTTGAGGTTCAGGGGAGAGACCCAGTACTTC.

This clone was seen just once. This chain joins TRBV6-5 and TRBJ1-5, with a possible D match to TRBD1 (5 bases). The CDR3 covers 14 residues. Trimming removed 5 bases from V and 2 bases from J, with 10 bases in between. Germline V CDR1 and CDR2: MNHEY, SVGAGI. CDR3 sequence: CASSRDARNQPQHF. The CDR3 DNA reads TGTGCCAGCAGTCGGGACGCCCGCAATCAGCCCCAGCATTTT.

This rearrangement joins TRBV9 to TRBJ2-3; D unclear. Germline V lookup: CDR1 SGDLS, CDR2 YYNGEE. The germline V and J ends were trimmed by 0 bases and 3 bases, with 8 bases remaining between them. CDR3 size: 14 residues. This CDR3 is CASSVGSRTDTQYF. The CDR3 DNA sequence: TGTGCCAGCAGCGTAGGTTCGAGGACAGATACGCAGTATTTT.

This clone was counted a single time. This rearrangement joins TRBV5-1 to TRBJ2-3; possible D gene TRBD1, 6 bases. The CDR3 consists of 15 residues. The germline V gene has CDR1 SGHRS and CDR2 YFSETQ. The V gene lost 6 bases and the J gene lost 5 bases, with 19 bases spanning the gap. This CDR3 reads CASNWGPSQVDTQYF. As DNA, the CDR3 is TGCGCCAGCAACTGGGGGCCTAGCCAGGTAGATACGCAGTATTTT.

The gene calls are TRBV6-6 and TRBJ1-2, with a weak D call TRBD1 (5 bases). The V and J ends lost 5 bases and 4 bases respectively, with 11 bases between them. Germline CDR1 MNHNY, CDR2 SVGAGI (reference sequence). The CDR3 extends over 13 amino acids. The CDR3 bases are TGTGCCAGCAGTCCGCCAGGGTCCTATGGCTACACCTTC. Its protein is CASSPPGSYGYTF.

The chain combines TRBV9 with TRBJ2-1; TRBD2 agrees at 8 bases. J lost 5 bases, V lost 0 bases, and 4 bases had no gene match. This CDR3 is built from 15 residues. The germline V gene has CDR1 SGDLS and CDR2 YYNGEE. The CDR3 protein is CASSVGSGVDNEQFF. In DNA, the CDR3 is TGTGCCAGCAGCGTAGGTAGCGGGGTTGACAATGAGCAGTTCTTC.

The rearrangement joins TRBV5-6 to TRBJ1-5, with 7 bases identical to TRBD1. The CDR3 is 18 residues long. Germline V gene sequence: CDR1 SGHDT, CDR2 YYEEEE. J lost 11 bases, V lost 4 bases, and 24 bases had no gene match. The CDR3 loop reads CASSTVRARQGGQETQHF. The CDR3, as DNA: TGTGCCAGCAGCACCGTCCGCGCGAGACAGGGTGGTCAGGAGACCCAGCATTTT.

This clone appeared once. The V gene is TRBV10-1, the J gene TRBJ2-2; D is uncertain. The germline CDR1 and CDR2 sequences are WNHNN and SYGVQD (reference sequence). CDR3 length: 14 amino acids. V dropped 6 bases and J dropped 0 bases, with 8 bases sitting between them. The CDR3 DNA is TGCGCCAGCAGGGGCAGCCCGAACACCGGGGAGCTGTTTTTT. Translated, it gives CASRGSPNTGELFF.

The genes are TRBV18 and TRBJ1-2; 7 bases match TRBD1. Germline V gives CDR1 KGHSH, CDR2 LQKENI. This CDR3 is 14 amino acids long. Trimming removed 3 bases from V and 8 bases from J; junction bases left unmatched: 9. CDR3: CASSPILQGRGYTF. The CDR3 region has the DNA TGTGCCAGCTCACCGATCCTACAGGGGCGAGGCTACACCTTC.

The chain is built from TRBV5-1 and TRBJ1-1; maybe TRBD1 (6 bases). V lost 2 bases and J lost 1, with 9 bases in between. There are 14 residues in the CDR3. In germline, CDR1 is SGHRS, CDR2 YFSETQ. CDR3 amino acids: CASSLRTENTEAFF. CDR3 bases: TGCGCCAGCAGCTTAAGGACAGAGAACACTGAAGCTTTCTTT.